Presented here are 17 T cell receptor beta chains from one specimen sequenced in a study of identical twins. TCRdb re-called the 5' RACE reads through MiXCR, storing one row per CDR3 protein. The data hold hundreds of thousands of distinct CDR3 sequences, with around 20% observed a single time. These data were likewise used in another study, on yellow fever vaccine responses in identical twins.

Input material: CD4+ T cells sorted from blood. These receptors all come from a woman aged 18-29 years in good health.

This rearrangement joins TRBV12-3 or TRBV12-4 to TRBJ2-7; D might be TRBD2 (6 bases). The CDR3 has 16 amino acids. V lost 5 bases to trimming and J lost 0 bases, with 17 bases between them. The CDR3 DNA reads TGTGCCAGCAGTCCCCGTGGTGCGGGGAGCTCCTACGAGCAGTACTTC. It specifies CASSPRGAGSSYEQYF.

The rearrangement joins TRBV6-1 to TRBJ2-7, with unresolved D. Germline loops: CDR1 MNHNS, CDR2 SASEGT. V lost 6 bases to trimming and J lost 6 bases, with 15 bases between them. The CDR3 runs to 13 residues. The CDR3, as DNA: TGTGCCAGCAGCCCTACTTTTGGGGTCGAGCAGTACTTC. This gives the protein CASSPTFGVEQYF.

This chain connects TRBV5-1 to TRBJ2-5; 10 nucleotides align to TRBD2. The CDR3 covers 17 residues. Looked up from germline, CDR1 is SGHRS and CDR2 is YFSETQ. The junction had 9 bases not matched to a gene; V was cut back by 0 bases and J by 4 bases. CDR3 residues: CASSLGLASGSRETQYF. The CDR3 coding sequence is TGCGCCAGCAGCTTGGGGCTGGCTAGCGGGAGTCGAGAGACCCAGTACTTC.

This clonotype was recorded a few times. CDR3 amino acids: CATGQGAALGNTIYF. In nucleotides, the CDR3 is TGTGCCACCGGTCAGGGGGCCGCCCTTGGAAACACCATATATTTT. The chain joins TRBV15 to TRBJ1-3; 8 positions match TRBD1. Losses at the gene ends were 8 bases for V and 3 bases for J; bases not matched to a gene: 9. CDR1 is LNHNV, CDR2 YYDKDF, per germline (reference sequence). The CDR3 has 15 residues.

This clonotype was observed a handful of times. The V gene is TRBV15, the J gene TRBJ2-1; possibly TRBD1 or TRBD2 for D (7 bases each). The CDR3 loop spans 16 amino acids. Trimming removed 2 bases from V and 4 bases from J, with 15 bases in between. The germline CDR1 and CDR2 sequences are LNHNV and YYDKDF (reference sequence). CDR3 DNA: TGTGCCACCAGCAGATGGGGGGGACAGATTTACAATGAGCAGTTCTTC. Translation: CATSRWGGQIYNEQFF.

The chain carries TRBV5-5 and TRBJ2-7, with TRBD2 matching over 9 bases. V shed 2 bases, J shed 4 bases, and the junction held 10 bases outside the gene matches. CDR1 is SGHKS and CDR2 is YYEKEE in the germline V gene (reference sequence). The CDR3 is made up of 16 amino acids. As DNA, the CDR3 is TGTGCCAGCAGCTTTCTTTTACTAGCGGGTAATTACGAGCAGTACTTC. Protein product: CASSFLLLAGNYEQYF.

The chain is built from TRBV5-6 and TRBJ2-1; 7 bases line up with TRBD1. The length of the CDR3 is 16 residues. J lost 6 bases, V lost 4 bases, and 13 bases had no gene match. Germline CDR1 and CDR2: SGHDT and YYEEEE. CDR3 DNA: TGTGCCAGCAGCAGAGGGACAGCCCAAATCCTCAATGAGCAGTTCTTC. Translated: CASSRGTAQILNEQFF.

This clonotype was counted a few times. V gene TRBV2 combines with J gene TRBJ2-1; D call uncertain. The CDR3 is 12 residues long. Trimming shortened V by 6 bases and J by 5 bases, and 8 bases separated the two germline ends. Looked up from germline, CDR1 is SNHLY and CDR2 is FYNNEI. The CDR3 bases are TGTGCCAGCAGGGAAACAAACAATGAGCAGTTCTTC. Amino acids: CASRETNNEQFF.

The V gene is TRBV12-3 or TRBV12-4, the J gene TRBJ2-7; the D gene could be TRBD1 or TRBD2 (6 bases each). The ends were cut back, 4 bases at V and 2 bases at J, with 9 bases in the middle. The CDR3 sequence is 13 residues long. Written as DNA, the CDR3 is TGTGCCAGCAGTTCGGGGGCCGCCTACGAGCAGTACTTC. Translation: CASSSGAAYEQYF.

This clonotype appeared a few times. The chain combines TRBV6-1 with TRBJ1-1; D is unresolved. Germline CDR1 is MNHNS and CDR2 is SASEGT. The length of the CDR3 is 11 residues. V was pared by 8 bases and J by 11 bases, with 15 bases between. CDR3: CASGGRVEAFF. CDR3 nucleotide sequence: TGTGCCAGCGGAGGGAGGGTGGAGGCTTTCTTT.

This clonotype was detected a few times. CDR3 DNA: TGTGCCAGTAGCGAGGTACAGGGGGCGACTAGGGCCAAAAACATTCAGTACTTC. Translation: CASSEVQGATRAKNIQYF. The V call is TRBV19, the J call TRBJ2-4; the match to TRBD1 covers 9 bases. The junction had 13 bases not matched to a gene; V was cut back by 6 bases and J by 1 base. The CDR3 runs to 18 residues. Germline V CDR1 and CDR2: LNHDA, SQIVND (reference sequence).

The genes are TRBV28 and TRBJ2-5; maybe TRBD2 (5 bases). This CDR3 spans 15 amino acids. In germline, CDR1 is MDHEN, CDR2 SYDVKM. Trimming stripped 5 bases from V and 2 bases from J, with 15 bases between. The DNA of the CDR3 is TGTGCCAGCAGTGTCGGAGCGGCACGACAAGAGACCCAGTACTTC. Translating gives CASSVGAARQETQYF.

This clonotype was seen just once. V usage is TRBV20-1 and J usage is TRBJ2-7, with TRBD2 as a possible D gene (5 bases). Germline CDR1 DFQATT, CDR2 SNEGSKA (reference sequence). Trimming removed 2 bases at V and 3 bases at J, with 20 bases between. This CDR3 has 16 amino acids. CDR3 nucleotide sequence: TGCAGTGCTAGACCCCCGAGGGCTAGCAGAATCTACGAGCAGTACTTC. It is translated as CSARPPRASRIYEQYF.

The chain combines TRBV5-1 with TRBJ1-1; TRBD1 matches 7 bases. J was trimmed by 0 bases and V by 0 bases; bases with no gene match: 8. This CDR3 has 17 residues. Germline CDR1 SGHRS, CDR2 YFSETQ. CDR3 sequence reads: CASSLDFRGPMNTEAFF. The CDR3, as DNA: TGCGCCAGCAGCTTGGATTTTAGGGGGCCAATGAACACTGAAGCTTTCTTT. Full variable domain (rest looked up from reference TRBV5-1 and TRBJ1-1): KAGVTQTPRYLIKTRGQQVTLSCSPISGHRSVSWYQQTPGQGLQFLFEYFSETQRNKGNFPGRFSGRQFSNSRSEMNVSTLELGDSALYLCASSLDFRGPMNTEAFFGQGTRLTVV.

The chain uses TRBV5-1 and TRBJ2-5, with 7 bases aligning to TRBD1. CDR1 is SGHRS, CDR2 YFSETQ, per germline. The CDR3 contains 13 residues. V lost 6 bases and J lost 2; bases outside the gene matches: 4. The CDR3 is CASTGTAQETQYF. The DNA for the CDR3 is TGCGCCAGCACCGGGACAGCTCAAGAGACCCAGTACTTC.

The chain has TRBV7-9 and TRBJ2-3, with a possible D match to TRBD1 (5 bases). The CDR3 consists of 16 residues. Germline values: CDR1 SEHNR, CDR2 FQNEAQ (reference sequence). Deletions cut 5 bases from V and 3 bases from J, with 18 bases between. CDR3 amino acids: CASSPGPGQGTDTQYF. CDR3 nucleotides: TGTGCCAGCAGCCCCGGGCCAGGGCAAGGGACAGATACGCAGTATTTT.

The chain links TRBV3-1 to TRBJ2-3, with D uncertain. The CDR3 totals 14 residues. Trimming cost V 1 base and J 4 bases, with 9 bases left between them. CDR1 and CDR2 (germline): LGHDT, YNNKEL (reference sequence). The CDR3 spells CASSQARMADTQYF. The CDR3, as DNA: TGTGCCAGCAGCCAAGCCCGAATGGCAGATACGCAGTATTTT.